This note documents a single TCR beta chain sequence. This sample was included in a study of OX40 agonist ivuxolimab in advanced cancers. V was pared by 4 bases and J by 4 bases, with 8 bases between. The CDR3 is 12 residues long. The V gene's germline CDR1 is MNHEY and CDR2 SVGAGI. The repertoire was sequenced with immunoSEQ multiplex PCR; TCRdb's copy has only in-frame clones and lacks some. This table has about 23,000 clones, roughly 80% appearing once. This chain uses TRBV6-5 with TRBJ2-7; D gene unclear. This TCR derives from an adult with an advanced solid tumor such as melanoma, head and neck, liver or kidney cancer. The sequencing here drew on CD4+ or CD8+ T cells sorted from blood, taken in a trial of the OX40 agonist ivuxolimab. In DNA form, the CDR3 reads TGTGCCAGCAGTTCGGGTCCGTACGAGCAGTACTTC. Its translation: CASSSGPYEQYF.